This T cell receptor (beta chain) came from a study of blood T cell repertoires in COVID-19. Background on the study: Sites in the United States, Italy and Spain provided acute and convalescent COVID-19 samples. Sources were T cells, B-cell-depleted T cells, or PBMCs; the material itself was cDNA or gDNA.

Source study methods: Nucleated cell number was recorded as an estimate derived from reference gene primer amplification. Clones were sequenced by immunoSEQ multiplex PCR, and TCRdb holds only the in-frame ones, with some missing. V, J and clone size reflect that table, while D and trimming were determined from the DNA. Of approximately 170,000 clones in the sample, about 86% were seen once. Sequencing was performed on peripheral blood. This sequence was found in a woman of 80 years or more in a cohort sampled during active or convalescent COVID-19.

The CDR3 loop reads CASSLAPGGHRYVNTEAFF. The CDR3 DNA sequence: TGCGCCAGCAGCTTGGCCCCGGGGGGGCATCGTTATGTGAACACTGAAGCTTTCTTT. The chain uses TRBV5-1 and TRBJ1-1; TRBD1 is a possible D gene (6 bases). V was shortened by 0 bases and J by 0 bases, with 21 bases between the two germline ends. Germline V gene lookup returns CDR1 SGHRS and CDR2 YFSETQ. The length of the CDR3 is 19 residues.